The present TCR beta chain was sequenced within a study of neurological immune-mediated disorders. The cDNA was generated by 5'RACE with 10-nucleotide random UMIs. One entry per CDR3 protein results from TCRdb running MiXCR on the 5' RACE reads. This table has around 60,000 distinct CDR3 sequences, about 10% appearing once. The CDR3 spans 13 residues. Looked up from germline, CDR1 is DFQATT and CDR2 is SNEGSKA (reference sequence). Trimming cost V 5 bases and J 2 bases; bases outside gene matches: 5. The time point: longitudinal time-point 1 (baseline). Unsorted libraries were prepared from 2 million PBMCs that had been stored at -80 C. Points from the study as a whole: The greatest degree of TCR clonal expansion was observed in HTLV-1-associated myelopathy, with the lowest in multiple sclerosis, below that of healthy controls. None of the CDR3 amino acid sequences in expanded clones turned up in more than one subject, which points to private repertoires in all groups.

In this sample, this clonotype turned up many times. Its target is not known. This chain links TRBV20-1 with TRBJ2-5; 7 positions match TRBD1. The receptor was isolated from a male donor with HTLV-1-associated myelopathy (HAM/TSP). The material sequenced was PBMCs. CDR3 region: CSAPTGRQETQYF. CDR3 bases: TGCAGTGCTCCGACAGGGCGTCAAGAGACCCAGTACTTC.